The source of this T cell receptor (beta chain) is a study of monozygotic twins with inflammatory bowel disease. Study observations and caveats: Repertoire similarity matched across concordant and discordant twins, perhaps owing to limited power.

TCRdb reprocessed the 5' RACE reads, keeping one entry per CDR3 protein, no DNA. The sample shows over 150,000 distinct CDR3 sequences, and 2.8% sits with its ten largest clones. Note on this clonotype: What it binds is not known.

The CDR3 consists of 13 residues. Germline values: CDR1 SGHAT, CDR2 FQNNGV. The sequence was obtained from a human donor with ulcerative colitis or Crohn's disease, or a healthy co-twin of an affected twin (not recorded which). This chain links TRBV11-2 with TRBJ2-1; the TCRdb D gene call, TRBD1, has no DNA to confirm it. The sequenced sample consisted of blood. The CDR3 sequence is CASSLDLKGGQFF.